Reported below is one T cell receptor (beta chain). The data derive from a study of blood T cell repertoires in COVID-19. The data were produced by immunoSEQ multiplex PCR, yet TCRdb's version contains in-frame clones alone and is incomplete. The profile shows some 100,000 clones, 80% to 95% of them singletons. The CDR3 totals 13 residues. V lost 4 bases and J 4 bases, leaving 8 bases between the germline ends. The V gene is TRBV12-3 or TRBV12-4, the J gene TRBJ2-1; TRBD1 might be the D (6 bases). This clonotype was obtained from a man between 60 and 70 years old with acute or convalescent COVID-19. Sequencing was carried out using peripheral blood. CDR3 in amino acids: CASSSGQYNEQFF. CDR3 coding DNA: TGTGCCAGCAGTTCCGGACAGTACAATGAGCAGTTCTTC.